This T cell receptor beta chain derives from a study of radiotherapy plus CTLA-4 blockade in lung cancer. Study details: Overall, 18% of patients showed an objective response, while 25% to 35% attained disease control.

The table came from immunoSEQ multiplex PCR; TCRdb's copy has only in-frame clones and leaves some out. The profile shows 45,000 or so clones, 73% of them singletons. People whose metastatic non-small-cell lung cancer was chemo-refractory got focal radiation along with CTLA-4 blockade by ipilimumab. The germline V gene has CDR1 SGHRS and CDR2 YFSETQ. V trimming: 0 bases; J trimming: 7 bases; junction bases outside the gene matches: 4. The CDR3 is 15 amino acids. Whole-study results and caveats: Per reports, early blood T cell clone dynamics, plus interferon-beta, forecast response most strongly.

To note about this clone: Its antigen is currently unknown.

This sequence was found in a human donor with non-small cell lung cancer who had a complete response to radiotherapy plus ipilimumab. The chain is built from TRBV5-1 and TRBJ2-1; TRBD2 aligns across 10 bases. Specimen: peripheral blood, collected from a patient treated with radiotherapy plus ipilimumab. CDR3 sequence reads: CASSLELAGVNEQFF. DNA of the CDR3: TGCGCCAGCAGCTTGGAGCTAGCGGGAGTGAATGAGCAGTTCTTC.